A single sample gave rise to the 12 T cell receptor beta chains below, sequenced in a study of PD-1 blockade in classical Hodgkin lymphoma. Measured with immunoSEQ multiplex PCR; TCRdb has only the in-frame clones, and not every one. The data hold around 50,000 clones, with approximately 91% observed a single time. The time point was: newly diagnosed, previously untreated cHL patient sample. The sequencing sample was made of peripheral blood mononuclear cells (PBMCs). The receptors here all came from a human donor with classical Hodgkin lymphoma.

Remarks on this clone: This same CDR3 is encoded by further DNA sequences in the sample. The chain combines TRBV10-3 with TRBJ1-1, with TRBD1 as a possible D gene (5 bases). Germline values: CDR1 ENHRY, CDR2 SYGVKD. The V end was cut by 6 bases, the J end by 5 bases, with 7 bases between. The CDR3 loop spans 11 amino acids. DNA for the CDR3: TGTGCCATCAGCGGGGGAACTGAAGCTTTCTTT. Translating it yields CAISGGTEAFF.

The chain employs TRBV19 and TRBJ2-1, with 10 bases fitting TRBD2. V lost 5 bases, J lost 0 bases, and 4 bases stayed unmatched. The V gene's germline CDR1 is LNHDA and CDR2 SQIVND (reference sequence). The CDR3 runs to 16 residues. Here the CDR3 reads CASSLLAGSSYNEQFF. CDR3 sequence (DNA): TGTGCCAGTAGTCTACTAGCGGGGAGCTCCTACAATGAGCAGTTCTTC.

The CDR3 loop is CASNRDRENTGELFF. The CDR3 DNA reads TGTGCCAGCAACCGGGACAGGGAGAACACCGGGGAGCTGTTTTTT. The chain carries TRBV9 and TRBJ2-2; 9 nucleotides align to TRBD1. With 6 bases clipped from V and 1 base from J, the junction kept 4 bases outside the gene matches. The CDR3 has 15 amino acids. Germline V gene sequence: CDR1 SGDLS, CDR2 YYNGEE.

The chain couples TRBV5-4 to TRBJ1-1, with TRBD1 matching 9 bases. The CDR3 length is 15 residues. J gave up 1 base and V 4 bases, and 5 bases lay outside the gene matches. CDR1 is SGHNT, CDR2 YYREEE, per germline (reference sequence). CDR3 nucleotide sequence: TGTGCCAGCAGCCGGGACAGGGAGGGGAACACTGAAGCTTTCTTT. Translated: CASSRDREGNTEAFF.

CDR3 region: CASSDVRRVPRETQYF. For the CDR3, the DNA is TGTGCCAGCAGTGACGTTCGGCGGGTCCCACGGGAGACCCAGTACTTC. The chain carries TRBV6-4 and TRBJ2-5; D is perhaps TRBD2 (5 bases). The CDR3 totals 16 residues. Germline lookup yields CDR1 MRHNA and CDR2 SNTAGT. V gave up 2 bases and J gave up 5 bases, with 18 bases separating them.

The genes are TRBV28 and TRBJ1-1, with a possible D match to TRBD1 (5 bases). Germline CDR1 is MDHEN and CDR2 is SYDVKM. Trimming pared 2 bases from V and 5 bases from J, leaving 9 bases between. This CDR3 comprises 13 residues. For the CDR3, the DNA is TGTGCCAGCAGTTTAGGGGGGAGTACTGAAGCTTTCTTT. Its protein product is CASSLGGSTEAFF.

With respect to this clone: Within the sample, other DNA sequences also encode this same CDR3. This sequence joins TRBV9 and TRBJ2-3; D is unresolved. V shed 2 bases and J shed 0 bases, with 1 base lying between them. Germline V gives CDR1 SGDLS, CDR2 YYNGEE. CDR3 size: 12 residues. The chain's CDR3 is CASSVSTDTQYF. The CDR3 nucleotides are TGTGCCAGCAGCGTGAGCACAGATACGCAGTATTTT.

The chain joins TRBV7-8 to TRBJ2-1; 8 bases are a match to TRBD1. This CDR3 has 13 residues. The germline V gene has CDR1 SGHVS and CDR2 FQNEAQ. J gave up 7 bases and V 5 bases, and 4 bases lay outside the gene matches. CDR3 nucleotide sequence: TGTGCCAGCAGCCTGGACAGGGATAATGAGCAGTTCTTC. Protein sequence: CASSLDRDNEQFF.

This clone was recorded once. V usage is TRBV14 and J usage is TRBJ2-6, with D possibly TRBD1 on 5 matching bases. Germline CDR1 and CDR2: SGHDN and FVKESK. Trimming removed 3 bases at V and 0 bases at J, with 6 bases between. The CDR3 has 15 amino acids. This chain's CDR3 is CASSHRGSGANVLTF. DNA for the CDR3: TGTGCCAGCAGCCATAGGGGCTCTGGGGCCAACGTCCTGACTTTC. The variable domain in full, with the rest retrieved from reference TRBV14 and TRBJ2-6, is EAGVTQFPSHSVIEKGQTVTLRCDPISGHDNLYWYRRVMGKEIKFLLHFVKESKQDESGMPNNRFLAERTGGTYSTLKVQPAELEDSGVYFCASSHRGSGANVLTFGAGSRLTVL.

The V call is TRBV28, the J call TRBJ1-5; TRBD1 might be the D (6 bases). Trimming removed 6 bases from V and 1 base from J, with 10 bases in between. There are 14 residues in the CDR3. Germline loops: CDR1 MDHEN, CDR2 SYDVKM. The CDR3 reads CASSLDRSNQPQHF. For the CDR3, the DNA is TGTGCCAGCAGCCTCGACAGGAGCAATCAGCCCCAGCATTTT. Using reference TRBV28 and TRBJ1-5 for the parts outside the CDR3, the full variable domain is DVKVTQSSRYLVKRTGEKVFLECVQDMDHENMFWYRQDPGLGLRLIYFSYDVKMKEKGDIPEGYSVSREKKERFSLILESASTNQTSMYLCASSLDRSNQPQHFGDGTRLSIL.

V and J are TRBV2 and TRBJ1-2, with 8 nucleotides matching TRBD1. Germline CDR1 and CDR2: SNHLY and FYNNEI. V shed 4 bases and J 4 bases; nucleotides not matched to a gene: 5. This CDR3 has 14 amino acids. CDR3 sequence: CASSGQGWAYGYTF. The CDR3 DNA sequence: TGTGCCAGCAGTGGACAGGGGTGGGCCTATGGCTACACCTTC.

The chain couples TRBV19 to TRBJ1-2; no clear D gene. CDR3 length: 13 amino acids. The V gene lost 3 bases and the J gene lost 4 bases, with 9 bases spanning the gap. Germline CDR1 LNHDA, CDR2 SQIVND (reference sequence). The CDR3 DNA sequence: TGTGCCAGTAGTATGGTGGAGGGCTATGGCTACACCTTC. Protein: CASSMVEGYGYTF.